These T cell receptor beta chains were read from a single sample in a study of blood T cell repertoires in COVID-19. Repertoires were generated with immunoSEQ multiplex PCR, while TCRdb's copy carries only in-frame clones and drops some. The table includes 50,000 to 80,000 clones, roughly 75% detected once. Sequencing was carried out using peripheral blood. These TCRs come from a man in his fifties or sixties with COVID-19, enrolled during active disease. The CDR3 runs from the conserved cysteine through the conserved F or W. A D gene is named only where the DNA matches it firmly. Clone size, where shown, is once, few, many, or a class for clones that have expanded.

.	TRBV6-6	TRBD1	TRBJ2-1	TGTGCCAGCCAGACAGGGACCTACAATGAGCAGTTCTTC	CASQTGTYNEQFF
few	TRBV12-3/TRBV12-4	.	TRBJ1-2	TGTGCCAGCACAGACGGGGGCTATGGCTACACCTTC	CASTDGGYGYTF
few	TRBV2	.	TRBJ2-5	TGTGCCAGCAACGAGGAGACCCAGTACTTC	CASNEETQYF
few	TRBV27	.	TRBJ1-6	TGTGCCAGCAGCCCAAACTTTAATTCACCCCTCCACTTT	CASSPNFNSPLHF
.	TRBV5-1	TRBD2	TRBJ2-1	TGCGCCAGCAGCTCCGGACTAGCGGGGGGTCTCAATGAGCAGTTCTTC	CASSSGLAGGLNEQFF
.	TRBV9	TRBD2	TRBJ2-1	TGTGCCAGCAGCGTAGGACTAGGACTAGGTAATGAGCAGTTCTTC	CASSVGLGLGNEQFF
.	TRBV9	TRBD2	TRBJ2-3	TGTGCCAGCAGCGTCGCGACTAGCGGGGCACCCGGGACAGATACGCAGTATTTT	CASSVATSGAPGTDTQYF
.	TRBV5-1	.	TRBJ1-4	TGCGCCAGCAGCTTGGGGACACGAGCAACTAATGAAAAACTGTTTTTT	CASSLGTRATNEKLFF
.	TRBV25-1	.	TRBJ1-4	TGTGCCAGCAGTGGTCACAGGGTTAGTAATGAAAAACTGTTTTTT	CASSGHRVSNEKLFF
few	TRBV9	.	TRBJ1-6	TGTGCCAGCAGCGTAGAGGCAGGGGATTCACCCCTCCACTTT	CASSVEAGDSPLHF
.	TRBV27	.	TRBJ2-5	TGTGCCAGCAGTCCAACAGTGGGGGGAGAGACCCAGTACTTC	CASSPTVGGETQYF
.	TRBV13	.	TRBJ1-1	TGTGCCAGCAGCACCTTGGACAAGGCCTCTGAAGCTTTCTTT	CASSTLDKASEAFF
.	TRBV7-2	.	TRBJ1-5	TGTGCCAGCACCCCACGGGGGGGTTCTAATCAGCCCCAGCATTTT	CASTPRGGSNQPQHF
.	TRBV28	.	TRBJ2-5	TGTGCCAGCAGCCACTACGCGACAGGAGAGACCCAGTACTTC	CASSHYATGETQYF
few	TRBV5-4	.	TRBJ2-1	TGTGCCAGCAGCTCCTCCGGGACTGGATTCCATGAGCAGTTCTTC	CASSSSGTGFHEQFF
.	TRBV19	.	TRBJ1-2	TGTGCCGGGGGTGGACAGACCTATGGCTACACCTTC	CAGGGQTYGYTF
.	TRBV6-1	.	TRBJ1-4	TGTGCCAGCAGTGAAGGGGCGGGGCAGAGTAATGAAAAACTGTTTTTT	CASSEGAGQSNEKLFF
once	TRBV19	TRBD1	TRBJ1-2	TGTGCCAGTAGAGTATCAACAGGGGACTATGGCTACACCTTC	CASRVSTGDYGYTF
.	TRBV7-6	TRBD2	TRBJ2-1	TGTGCCAGCAGCTTAGCCACTAGCGGGACCTACAATGAGCAGTTCTTC	CASSLATSGTYNEQFF
.	TRBV3-1/TRBV3-2	.	TRBJ2-5	TGTGCCAGCAGCCAGCTACAGGGCGCAGAGACCCAGTACTTC	CASSQLQGAETQYF
.	TRBV19	.	TRBJ2-5	TGTGCCAGTACCCCGAGAGAGGGTTGGGAGACCCAGTACTTC	CASTPREGWETQYF
.	TRBV5-1	TRBD1	TRBJ2-7	TGCGCCAGCAGTTCTGCCGGGACAGGGGTCTACGAGCAGTACTTC	CASSSAGTGVYEQYF
.	TRBV3-1/TRBV3-2	TRBD2	TRBJ2-5	TGTGCCAGCAGCCAGTATCTACTAGCGGCAGGGGAGACCCAGTACTTC	CASSQYLLAAGETQYF
.	TRBV29-1	TRBD1	TRBJ1-2	TGCAGCGTTGATAGATCCGGACAGGGGGGTGGCTACACCTTC	CSVDRSGQGGGYTF
once	TRBV10-2	TRBD1	TRBJ1-3	TGCGCCAGCAGAACAGGGGGCGTCAACACCATATATTTT	CASRTGGVNTIYF
many	TRBV21-1	.	TRBJ2-1	TGTGCCAGCAGCTTCCCTTTATGGGGCGAGCAGTTCTTC	CASSFPLWGEQFF
few	TRBV3-1/TRBV3-2	.	TRBJ2-7	TGTGCCAGCAGACTTTCACCCTCCTACGAGCAGTACTTC	CASRLSPSYEQYF
.	TRBV3-1/TRBV3-2	.	TRBJ2-5	TGTGCCAGCAGCCAAGGGTCTAGCAGGGGAAGAGGAGAGACCCAGTACTTC	CASSQGSSRGRGETQYF
.	TRBV4-2	TRBD2	TRBJ2-1	TGTGCCAGCAGCCAACAGGTCGGGGGGGCCAATGAGCAGTTCTTC	CASSQQVGGANEQFF
.	TRBV28	TRBD1	TRBJ1-6	TGTGCCACCGGAGCAGGGACAGATAATTCACCCCTCCACTTT	CATGAGTDNSPLHF
.	TRBV19	.	TRBJ1-4	TGTGCCAGTAGTATGGGTAGGGGCGGTGAAAAACTGTTTTTT	CASSMGRGGEKLFF
.	TRBV19	.	TRBJ1-6	TGTGCCAGTAGTAATTTAGGACTGTCGACGCATTCACCCCTCCACTTT	CASSNLGLSTHSPLHF
.	TRBV2	TRBD1	TRBJ1-6	TGTGCCAGCATCTCGGGGACAGGGGTGTCTAATTCACCCCTCCACTTT	CASISGTGVSNSPLHF
.	TRBV6-6	.	TRBJ2-7	TGTGCCAGCAGTTACTCGTCTAGCTTCTACGAGCAGTACTTC	CASSYSSSFYEQYF
.	TRBV7-9	TRBD1	TRBJ2-3	TGTGCCAGCAGACAAAGAGGGGACAGGCCGGCGGATACGCAGTATTTT	CASRQRGDRPADTQYF
.	TRBV4-1	.	TRBJ2-7	TGCGCCAGCAGCCAAGGCCCCCCGGGGTTCGCCTCCTACGAGCAGTACTTC	CASSQGPPGFASYEQYF
.	TRBV13	.	TRBJ1-1	TGTGCCAGCAGCTTATTGTCCTCAGTTGATTTCATGAACACTGAAGCTTTCTTT	CASSLLSSVDFMNTEAFF
.	TRBV29-1	TRBD2	TRBJ2-1	TGCAGCGTTGGGTTCCGCCGGGGGGAAGCTAGCTCCTACAATGAGCAGTTCTTC	CSVGFRRGEASSYNEQFF
.	TRBV4-1	.	TRBJ2-4	TGCGCCAGCAGCCAACCACTAGTTGGGGCCAAAAACATTCAGTACTTC	CASSQPLVGAKNIQYF
.	TRBV6-5	.	TRBJ1-4	TGTGCCAGCAGTCCCCAGACAGCCACTAATGAAAAACTGTTTTTT	CASSPQTATNEKLFF
.	TRBV10-1	.	TRBJ2-7	TGCGCCAGACCCAGCCCCCAGGTATCCTACGAGCAGTACTTC	CARPSPQVSYEQYF
.	TRBV27	.	TRBJ2-1	TGTGCCAGCAGTTTATCGATAGGAGTGAATGAGCAGTTCTTC	CASSLSIGVNEQFF
.	TRBV7-2	.	TRBJ1-2	TGTGCCAGCAGCACCGGGGGGGTAAACTATGGCTACACCTTC	CASSTGGVNYGYTF
few	TRBV28	TRBD1	TRBJ2-7	TGTGCCAGCAGCATCCCTCTGACAGGGGTGGGTGAGCAGTACTTC	CASSIPLTGVGEQYF
.	TRBV13	.	TRBJ2-3	TGTGCCAGCAGCTTAGGTTCTACAGGGTTGGATACGCAGTATTTT	CASSLGSTGLDTQYF
.	TRBV24-1	TRBD1	TRBJ2-3	TGTGCCACCAGAGGTCAGGGGGCAGATACGCAGTATTTT	CATRGQGADTQYF
.	TRBV19	.	TRBJ1-4	TGTGCCAGTAGTCGGAGGGGAACGGCTGAAAAACTGTTTTTT	CASSRRGTAEKLFF
.	TRBV2	TRBD1	TRBJ1-5	TGTGCCAGCAGCGCCGGGACAGGGGGGGTTCCCCAGCATTTT	CASSAGTGGVPQHF
.	TRBV2	.	TRBJ1-5	TGTGCCAGCAGCCGCGGGGGAGATAGCAATCAGCCCCAGCATTTT	CASSRGGDSNQPQHF
.	TRBV2	.	TRBJ1-5	TGTGCCAGCAGTGAAGCGCTCGGGGGGAATCAGCCCCAGCATTTT	CASSEALGGNQPQHF
.	TRBV2	.	TRBJ2-7	TGTGCCAGCAGCTTTCAGGGTTACGAGCAGTACTTC	CASSFQGYEQYF